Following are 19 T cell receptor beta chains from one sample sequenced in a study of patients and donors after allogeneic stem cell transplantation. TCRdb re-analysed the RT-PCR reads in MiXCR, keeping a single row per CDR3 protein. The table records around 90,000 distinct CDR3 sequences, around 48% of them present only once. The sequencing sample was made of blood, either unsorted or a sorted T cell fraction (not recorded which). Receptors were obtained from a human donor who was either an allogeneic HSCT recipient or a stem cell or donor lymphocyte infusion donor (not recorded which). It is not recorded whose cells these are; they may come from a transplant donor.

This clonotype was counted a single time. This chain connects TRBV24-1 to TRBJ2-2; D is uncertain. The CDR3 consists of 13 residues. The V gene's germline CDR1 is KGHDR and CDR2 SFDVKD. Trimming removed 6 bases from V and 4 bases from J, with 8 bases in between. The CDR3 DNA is TGTGCCACCAGTCCCCGGAGCACCGGGGAGCTGTTTTTT. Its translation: CATSPRSTGELFF.

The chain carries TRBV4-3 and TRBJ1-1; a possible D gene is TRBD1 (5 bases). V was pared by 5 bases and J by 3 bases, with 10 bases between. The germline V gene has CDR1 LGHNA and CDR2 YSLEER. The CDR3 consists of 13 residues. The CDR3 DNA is TGCGCCAGCAGCACTCGACAGTACACTGAAGCTTTCTTT. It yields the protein CASSTRQYTEAFF.

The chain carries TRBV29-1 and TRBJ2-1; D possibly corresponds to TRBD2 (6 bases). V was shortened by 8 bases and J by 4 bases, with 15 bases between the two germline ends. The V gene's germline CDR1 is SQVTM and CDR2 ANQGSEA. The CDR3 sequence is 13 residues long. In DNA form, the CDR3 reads TGCAGCACCTCGGGAGTACGATACAATGAGCAGTTCTTC. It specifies CSTSGVRYNEQFF.

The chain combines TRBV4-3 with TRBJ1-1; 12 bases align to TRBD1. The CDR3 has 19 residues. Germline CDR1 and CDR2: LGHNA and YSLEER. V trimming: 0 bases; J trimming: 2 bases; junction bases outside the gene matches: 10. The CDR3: CASSQEYHGTGGFNTEAFF. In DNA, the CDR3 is TGCGCCAGCAGCCAAGAATATCACGGGACAGGGGGCTTTAACACTGAAGCTTTCTTT.

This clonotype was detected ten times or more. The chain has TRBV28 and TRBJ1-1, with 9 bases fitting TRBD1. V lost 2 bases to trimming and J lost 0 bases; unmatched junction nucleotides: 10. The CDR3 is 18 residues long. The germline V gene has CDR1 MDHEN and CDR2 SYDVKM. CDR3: CASSLMPHRGPMNTEAFF. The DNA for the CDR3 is TGTGCCAGCAGTTTAATGCCCCACAGGGGGCCGATGAACACTGAAGCTTTCTTT.

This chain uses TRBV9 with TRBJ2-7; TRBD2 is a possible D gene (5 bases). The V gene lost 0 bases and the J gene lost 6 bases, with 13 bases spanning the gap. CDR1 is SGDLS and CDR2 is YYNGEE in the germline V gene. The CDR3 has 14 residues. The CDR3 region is CASSVVASLGEQYF. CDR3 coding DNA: TGTGCCAGCAGCGTAGTAGCTAGCCTCGGCGAGCAGTACTTC.

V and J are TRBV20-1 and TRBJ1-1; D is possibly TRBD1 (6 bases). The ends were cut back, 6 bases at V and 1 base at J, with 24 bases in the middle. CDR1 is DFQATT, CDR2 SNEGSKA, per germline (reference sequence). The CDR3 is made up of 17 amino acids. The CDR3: CSAHNAQGTIPNTEAFF. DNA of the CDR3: TGCAGTGCCCACAACGCCCAGGGGACAATACCGAACACTGAAGCTTTCTTT.

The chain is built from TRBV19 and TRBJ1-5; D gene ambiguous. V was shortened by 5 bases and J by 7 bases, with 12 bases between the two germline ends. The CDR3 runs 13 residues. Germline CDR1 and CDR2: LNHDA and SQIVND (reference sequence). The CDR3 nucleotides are TGTGCCAGTAGTCCCCAGGAAAGGCAGCCCCAGCATTTT. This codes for CASSPQERQPQHF.

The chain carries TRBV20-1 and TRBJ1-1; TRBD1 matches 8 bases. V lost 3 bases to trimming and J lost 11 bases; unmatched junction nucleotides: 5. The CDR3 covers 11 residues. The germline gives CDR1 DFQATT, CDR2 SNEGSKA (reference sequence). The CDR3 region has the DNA TGCAGTGCTAGGGACAGGGAAACGGCTTTCTTT. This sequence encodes CSARDRETAFF.

The CDR3 is CSARQQGAQQFF. DNA for the CDR3: TGCAGTGCTAGGCAACAGGGTGCCCAGCAGTTCTTC. The V gene is TRBV20-1, the J gene TRBJ2-1, with D perhaps TRBD1 (6 bases). The germline gives CDR1 DFQATT, CDR2 SNEGSKA (reference sequence). V was shortened by 3 bases and J by 11 bases, with 14 bases between the two germline ends. CDR3 length: 12 amino acids.

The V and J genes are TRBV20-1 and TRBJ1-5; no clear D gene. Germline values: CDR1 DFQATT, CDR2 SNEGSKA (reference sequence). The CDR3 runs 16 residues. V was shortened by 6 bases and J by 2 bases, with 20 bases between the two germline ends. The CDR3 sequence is CSAHAGQSARNQPQHF. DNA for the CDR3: TGCAGTGCACATGCCGGGCAGAGTGCCCGCAATCAGCCCCAGCATTTT.

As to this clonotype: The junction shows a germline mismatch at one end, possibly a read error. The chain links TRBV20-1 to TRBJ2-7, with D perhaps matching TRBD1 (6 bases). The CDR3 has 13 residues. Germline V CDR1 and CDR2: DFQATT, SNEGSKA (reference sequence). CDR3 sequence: CSAIRQDHYGQYF. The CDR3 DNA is TGCAGTGCTATCCGACAGGACCACTACGGGCAGTACTTC.

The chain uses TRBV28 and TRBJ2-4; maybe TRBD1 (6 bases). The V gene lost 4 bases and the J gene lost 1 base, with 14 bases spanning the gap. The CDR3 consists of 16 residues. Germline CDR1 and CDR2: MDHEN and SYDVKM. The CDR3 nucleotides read TGTGCCAGCAGTTCTACAGGGACCTTCGCCAAAAACATTCAGTACTTC. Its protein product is CASSSTGTFAKNIQYF.

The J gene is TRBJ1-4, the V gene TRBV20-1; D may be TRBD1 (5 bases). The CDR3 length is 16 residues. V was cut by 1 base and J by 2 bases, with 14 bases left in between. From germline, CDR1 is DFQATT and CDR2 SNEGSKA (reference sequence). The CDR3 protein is CSARAWTGATNEKLFF. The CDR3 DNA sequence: TGCAGTGCTAGAGCTTGGACTGGGGCCACTAATGAAAAACTGTTTTTT.

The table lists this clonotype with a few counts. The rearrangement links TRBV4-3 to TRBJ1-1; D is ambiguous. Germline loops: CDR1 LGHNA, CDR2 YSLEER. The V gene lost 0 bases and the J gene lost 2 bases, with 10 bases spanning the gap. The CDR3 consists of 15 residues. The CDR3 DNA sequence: TGCGCCAGCAGCCAAGATGATCGGACCAACACTGAAGCTTTCTTT. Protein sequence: CASSQDDRTNTEAFF.

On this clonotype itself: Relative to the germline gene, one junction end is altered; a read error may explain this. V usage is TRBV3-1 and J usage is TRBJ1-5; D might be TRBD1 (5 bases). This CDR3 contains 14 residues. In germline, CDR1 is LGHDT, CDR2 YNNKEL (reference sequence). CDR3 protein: CASSQQGSNQPHHF. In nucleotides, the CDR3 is TGTGCCAGCAGCCAACAGGGTAGCAATCAGCCCCATCATTTT.

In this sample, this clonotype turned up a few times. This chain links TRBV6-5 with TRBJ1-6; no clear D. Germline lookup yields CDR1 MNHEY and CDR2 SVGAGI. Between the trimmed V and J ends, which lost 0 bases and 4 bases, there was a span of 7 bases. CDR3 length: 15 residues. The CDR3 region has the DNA TGTGCCAGCAGTTACTCGACGATGTATAATTCACCCCTCCACTTT. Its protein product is CASSYSTMYNSPLHF.

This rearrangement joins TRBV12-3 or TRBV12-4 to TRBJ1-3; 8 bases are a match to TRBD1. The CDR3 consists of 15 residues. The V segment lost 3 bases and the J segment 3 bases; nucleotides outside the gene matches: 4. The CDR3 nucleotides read TGTGCCAGCAGTTTTCAGGGGGCTTTTGGAAACACCATATATTTT. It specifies CASSFQGAFGNTIYF.

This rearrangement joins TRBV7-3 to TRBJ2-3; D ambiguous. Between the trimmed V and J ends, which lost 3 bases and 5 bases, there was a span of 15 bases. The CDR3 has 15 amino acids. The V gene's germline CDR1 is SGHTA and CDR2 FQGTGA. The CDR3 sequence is CASSFIGPKVDTQYF. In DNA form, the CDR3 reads TGTGCCAGCAGCTTCATAGGGCCTAAGGTAGATACGCAGTATTTT.